These T cell receptor beta chains were read from a single sample in a study of blood T cell repertoires in COVID-19. The protocol was immunoSEQ multiplex PCR, while the TCRdb copy is restricted to in-frame clones and leaves out a portion. The sample has about 100,000 clones, 70% to 80% seen once. The specimen was peripheral blood. The receptors derive from a man aged 70-80 years with active or convalescent COVID-19. Both conserved end residues are part of each CDR3. D genes are given only for firm matches. The listing skips clone size in some rows; elsewhere it reads once, few, many or a size class.

TRBV6-5	TRBD2	TRBJ2-7	.	15	TGTGCCAGCACGGTATATCCTAGCGGTAGATACGAGCAGTACTTC	CASTVYPSGRYEQYF
TRBV19	TRBD2	TRBJ2-1	.	13	TGTGCCAGTAGTCTGACTAGCGCGACTGAGCAGTTCTTC	CASSLTSATEQFF
TRBV7-9	.	TRBJ2-1	.	15	TGTGCCAGCAGCCAAGGGTCTAGCCCTTACAATGAGCAGTTCTTC	CASSQGSSPYNEQFF
TRBV9	.	TRBJ2-3	.	14	TGTGCCAGCACTAAGGGGGGGCGGAAAGATACGCAGTATTTT	CASTKGGRKDTQYF
TRBV4-2	.	TRBJ1-4	.	15	TGTGCCAGCAGCCAAGAAAGACGCCAGCGTGAAAAACTGTTTTTT	CASSQERRQREKLFF
TRBV30	.	TRBJ1-5	.	13	TGTGCCTGGAGTGCCCAGGGGCATCAGCCCCAGCATTTT	CAWSAQGHQPQHF
TRBV6-5	.	TRBJ1-1	.	10	TGTGCCAGCAGTTACAGGGGAACTTTCTTT	CASSYRGTFF
TRBV7-2	.	TRBJ2-2	.	17	TGTGCCAGCAGCTTTCCATCACAGGGTGGTTCAACCGGGGAGCTGTTTTTT	CASSFPSQGGSTGELFF
TRBV12-3/TRBV12-4	.	TRBJ2-5	many	12	TGTGCCAGCAGTTTCCACGGTGAGACCCAGTACTTC	CASSFHGETQYF
TRBV12-3/TRBV12-4	.	TRBJ1-6	few	13	TGTGCCAGCAGTTCGCCGGGGGATTCACCCCTCCACTTT	CASSSPGDSPLHF
TRBV7-9	.	TRBJ2-2	.	16	TGTGCCAGCAGCCGCCCGGGTAATGCCCTCACCGGGGAGCTGTTTTTT	CASSRPGNALTGELFF
TRBV3-1/TRBV3-2	TRBD2	TRBJ2-5	.	16	TGTGCCAGCAGCCAAGGTGTGGGACTAGCGGAAGAGACCCAGTACTTC	CASSQGVGLAEETQYF